This is a list of T cell receptor beta chains from one sample in a study of T cell changes during pregnancy in multiple sclerosis. Clones were sequenced by immunoSEQ multiplex PCR, and TCRdb holds only the in-frame ones, with some missing. The sample has some 80,000 clones, about 92% seen once. Sequences were derived from peripheral blood, sampled before pregnancy. These receptor sequences come from a female donor with multiple sclerosis, enrolled in a pregnancy study. The CDR3 runs from the conserved cysteine through the conserved F or W. The D gene is left open where the match is weak. Not every row has a clone size; where given, it reads once, few, many or a size class.

TRBJ2-1 | TRBV7-9 | few | TRBD2 | CASSTGTSVNEQFF | TGTGCCAGCAGCACCGGGACTAGCGTAAATGAGCAGTTCTTC
TRBJ1-4 | TRBV6-6 | NA | TRBD1 | CASSSRGQDDEKLFF | TGTGCCAGCAGTTCCAGAGGACAGGACGATGAAAAGCTGTTTTTT
TRBJ1-4 | TRBV10-3 | NA | NA | CAISESLTDEKLFF | TGTGCCATCAGTGAGTCCCTAACGGATGAAAAACTGTTTTTT
TRBJ2-1 | TRBV6-1 | NA | NA | CASSGRDNYNEQFF | TGTGCCAGCAGTGGCCGGGACAACTACAATGAGCAGTTCTTC
TRBJ1-1 | TRBV7-9 | NA | NA | CASSPDSSNTEAFF | TGTGCCAGCAGCCCGGACAGTAGCAACACTGAAGCTTTCTTT
TRBJ2-7 | TRBV13 | NA | NA | CASSYSSYEQYF | TGTGCCAGCAGCTACAGCTCCTACGAGCAGTACTTC
TRBJ1-1 | TRBV28 | NA | TRBD1 | CASSAFDRGRVNTEAFF | TGTGCCAGCAGTGCCTTCGACAGGGGTAGAGTTAACACTGAAGCTTTCTTT
TRBJ2-7 | TRBV10-2 | NA | TRBD2 | CASTGGLAGGRGYEQYF | TGCGCCAGCACTGGCGGACTAGCGGGAGGACGGGGGTACGAGCAGTACTTC
TRBJ2-2 | TRBV25-1 | NA | TRBD1 | CASSDRTGGTGELFF | TGTGCCAGCAGTGACCGGACAGGGGGCACCGGGGAGCTGTTTTTT
TRBJ1-1 | TRBV5-4 | NA | NA | CASSFGQAEAFF | TGTGCCAGCAGCTTTGGGCAGGCTGAAGCTTTCTTT